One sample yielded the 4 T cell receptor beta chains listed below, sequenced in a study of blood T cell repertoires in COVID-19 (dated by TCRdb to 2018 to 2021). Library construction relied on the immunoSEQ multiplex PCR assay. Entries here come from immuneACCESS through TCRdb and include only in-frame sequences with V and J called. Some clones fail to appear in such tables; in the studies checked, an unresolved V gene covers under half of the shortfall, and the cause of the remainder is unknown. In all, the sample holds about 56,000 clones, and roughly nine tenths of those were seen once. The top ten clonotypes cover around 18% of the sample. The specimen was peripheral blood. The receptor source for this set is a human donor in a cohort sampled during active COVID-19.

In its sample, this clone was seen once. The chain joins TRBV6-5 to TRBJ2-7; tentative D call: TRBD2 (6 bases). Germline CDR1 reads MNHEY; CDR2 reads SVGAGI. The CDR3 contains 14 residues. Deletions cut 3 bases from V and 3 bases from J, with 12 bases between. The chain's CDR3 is CASSYKGLHYEQYF. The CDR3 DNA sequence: TGTGCCAGCAGTTATAAGGGACTCCACTACGAGCAGTACTTC.

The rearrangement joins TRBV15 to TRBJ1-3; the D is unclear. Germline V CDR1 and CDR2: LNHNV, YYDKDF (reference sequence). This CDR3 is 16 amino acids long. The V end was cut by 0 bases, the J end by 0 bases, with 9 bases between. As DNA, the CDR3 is TGTGCCACCAGCAGAGACGACACCCGCTCTGGAAACACCATATATTTT. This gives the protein CATSRDDTRSGNTIYF.

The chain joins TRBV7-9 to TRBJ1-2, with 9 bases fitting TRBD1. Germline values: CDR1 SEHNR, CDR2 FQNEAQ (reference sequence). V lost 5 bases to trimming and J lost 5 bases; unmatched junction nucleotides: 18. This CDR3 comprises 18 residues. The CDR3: CASSLTSGTGSLWYGYTF. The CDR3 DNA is TGTGCCAGCAGCCTGACATCCGGGACAGGGTCCCTGTGGTATGGCTACACCTTC.

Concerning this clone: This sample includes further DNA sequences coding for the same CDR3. The CDR3 spells CASSGTGGNQPQHF. The CDR3 DNA sequence: TGTGCCAGTAGCGGGACAGGGGGCAATCAGCCCCAGCATTTT. The rearrangement uses TRBV19 and TRBJ1-5; 10 positions agree with TRBD1. Losses at the gene ends were 6 bases for V and 2 bases for J; bases not matched to a gene: 1. The CDR3 loop spans 14 amino acids. Germline CDR1 LNHDA, CDR2 SQIVND (reference sequence).